This TCR beta chain is drawn from a study of blood T cell repertoires in COVID-19. Background on the study: COVID-19 samples from acute and convalescent phases originated in the United States, Italy and Spain. T cells, B-cell-depleted T cells, or PBMCs supplied cDNA or gDNA.

Patients of the Seattle cohort, enrolled during active infection, were followed longitudinally. CDR3 length equals 12 residues. V gave up 10 bases and J gave up 0 bases, with 4 bases separating them. In the authors' methods: Estimated nucleated cell counts came from reference gene primer amplification. Libraries were prepared by immunoSEQ multiplex PCR; TCRdb keeps only in-frame clonotypes and omits some of them. That table is the source of V, J and clone size, and D and trimming were worked out from the DNA. The sample yields 350,000 or so clones, roughly nine tenths seen once. The chain joins TRBV23-1 to TRBJ2-6; D is unclear. TRBV23-1 is recorded as an ORF, its role being uncertain. The source material was peripheral blood. This clonotype was obtained from a woman aged 55-69 years with COVID-19, enrolled during active disease. CDR3 coding DNA: TGCGCCACGTACTCTGGGGCCAACGTCCTGACTTTC. This translates into CATYSGANVLTF.